A single sample is the source of the 29 T cell receptor beta chains below, sequenced in a study of blood T cell repertoires in COVID-19 (dated by TCRdb to the early 2020s). Preparation of the library involved the immunoSEQ multiplex PCR assay. In TCRdb, the immuneACCESS table is reduced to in-frame sequences with V and J assigned. These tables do not hold every clone; where another copy was compared, an unresolved V gene accounts for under half, and the others remain unexplained. The sample contains 250,000 to 400,000 clones, 85% of them found a single time. The leading ten clones occupy 1.5% to 2% of the sample. The material sequenced was PBMCs or T cells enriched from blood (not recorded which). The receptors here all came from a woman between 25 and 40 years old who had been exposed to COVID-19.

This clone was seen only once. The chain carries TRBV5-1 and TRBJ2-5, with 10 bases identical to TRBD2. With 5 bases clipped from V and 4 bases from J, the junction kept 5 bases outside the gene matches. Germline CDR1 and CDR2: SGHRS and YFSETQ. This CDR3 spans 14 amino acids. The CDR3: CASSPRLAGETQYF. CDR3 DNA sequence: TGCGCCAGCAGTCCCAGACTAGCGGGAGAGACCCAGTACTTC.

This clone was observed once. The chain joins TRBV23-1 to TRBJ2-7, with TRBD2 identical over 8 bases. TRBV23-1 is designated an ORF whose function remains uncertain. The CDR3 sequence is 17 residues long. Trimming at V came to 3 bases and at J to 5 bases, leaving 15 bases not matched to a gene. In nucleotides, the CDR3 is TGCGCCAGCAGTCACAGACTAGCGAGGTCGGCCCCCAACGAGCAGTACTTC. Encoded protein: CASSHRLARSAPNEQYF.

The CDR3 reads CASSPQLSGRDYEQYF. The CDR3 region has the DNA TGTGCCAGCAGTCCTCAGTTGAGCGGGAGAGACTACGAGCAGTACTTC. The J gene is TRBJ2-7, the V gene TRBV27; 8 bases match TRBD2. Germline-derived CDR1 and CDR2 are MNHEY and SMNVEV (reference sequence). J lost 3 bases, V lost 5 bases, and 12 bases had no gene match. The CDR3 has 16 amino acids.

The rearrangement links TRBV4-2 to TRBJ2-1; 10 nucleotides match TRBD2. V lost 0 bases to trimming and J lost 7 bases; unmatched junction nucleotides: 6. Germline loops: CDR1 LGHNA, CDR2 YNFKEQ. CDR3 length: 16 amino acids. Here the CDR3 DNA reads TGTGCCAGCAGCCAAGAGTCAGCGGGGGGGTGGAATGAGCAGTTCTTC. Translation: CASSQESAGGWNEQFF.

V usage is TRBV7-8 and J usage is TRBJ2-3; D unclear. Germline values: CDR1 SGHVS, CDR2 FQNEAQ. The V and J ends lost 7 bases and 1 base respectively, with 9 bases between them. The CDR3 loop spans 13 amino acids. This CDR3 reads CASIRAGTDTQYF. The DNA for the CDR3 is TGTGCCAGCATCCGGGCAGGCACAGATACGCAGTATTTT.

This clone has a count of ten or more. The chain carries TRBV3-1 (or the pseudogene TRBV3-2) and TRBJ2-3; the D gene is possibly TRBD1 (5 bases). Trimming left V 7 bases short and J 5 bases short, with 13 bases between. This CDR3 spans 13 amino acids. Germline V gives CDR1 LGHDT, CDR2 YNNKEL (reference sequence). CDR3 nucleotides: TGTGCCAGCATTAGCAACACAGGAGATACGCAGTATTTT. Protein: CASISNTGDTQYF.

The chain carries TRBV11-2 and TRBJ2-1; the D gene is possibly TRBD1 (5 bases). Germline V CDR1 and CDR2: SGHAT, FQNNGV. The CDR3 runs 16 residues. With 6 bases removed from V and 8 bases from J, the gap between germline ends came to 23 bases. The CDR3 region is CASSLKVQGMGYEQFF. The CDR3 bases are TGTGCCAGCAGTCTTAAAGTTCAGGGAATGGGATATGAGCAGTTCTTC.

The rearrangement uses TRBV6-1 and TRBJ2-7; perhaps TRBD2 as D (6 bases). The length of the CDR3 is 17 residues. CDR1 and CDR2 (germline): MNHNS, SASEGT. Deletions cut 2 bases from V and 1 base from J, with 18 bases between. CDR3 in DNA: TGTGCCAGCAGTGAATATTGGGGCGTCGGGAGTTCCTACGAGCAGTACTTC. Translated, it gives CASSEYWGVGSSYEQYF.

The rearrangement joins TRBV5-1 to TRBJ2-5, with D perhaps TRBD2 (6 bases). V dropped 3 bases and J dropped 2 bases, with 14 bases sitting between them. Germline V gene sequence: CDR1 SGHRS, CDR2 YFSETQ. This CDR3 has 15 residues. The CDR3 is CASSYFASEQETQYF. The DNA of the CDR3 is TGCGCCAGCAGCTATTTCGCTAGCGAACAAGAGACCCAGTACTTC.

This clone showed up just once. V gene TRBV5-4 combines with J gene TRBJ1-6, with 7 positions matching TRBD1. Germline loops: CDR1 SGHNT, CDR2 YYREEE (reference sequence). The CDR3 loop spans 15 amino acids. Unmatched junction bases numbered 8, after V lost 6 bases and J lost 5 bases. Here the CDR3 DNA reads TGTGCCAGCAAGGGAACAGGGGTCGATAATTCACCCCTCCACTTT. Encoded protein: CASKGTGVDNSPLHF.

This clone was detected once. The V gene is TRBV24-1, the J gene TRBJ2-1; 12 bases line up with TRBD2. The V and J ends lost 4 bases and 0 bases, in that order; junction bases with no gene match: 12. The germline V gene has CDR1 KGHDR and CDR2 SFDVKD. The CDR3 totals 20 residues. CDR3 bases: TGTGCCACCAGTGACTCACTAGCGGGGGGCGCCATCAGCTCCTACAATGAGCAGTTCTTC. Translated: CATSDSLAGGAISSYNEQFF.

As to this clone: Additional DNA sequences in this sample encode the identical CDR3. The chain links TRBV30 to TRBJ2-5; possible D gene TRBD2, 5 bases. This CDR3 has 13 amino acids. With 0 bases removed from V and 4 bases from J, the gap between germline ends came to 9 bases. The germline V gene encodes CDR1 GTSNPN and CDR2 SVGIG (reference sequence). DNA of the CDR3: TGTGCCTGGAGTGTCCTCGGAGGAGAGACCCAGTACTTC. As protein: CAWSVLGGETQYF.

This clone has only one observation. The rearrangement joins TRBV29-1 to TRBJ1-1; 7 nucleotides line up with TRBD1. This CDR3 comprises 13 residues. V was pared by 6 bases and J by 0 bases, with 4 bases of the junction left unmatched. Germline CDR1 reads SQVTM; CDR2 reads ANQGSEA. CDR3 amino acids: CSVQGVLNTEAFF. The CDR3, as DNA: TGCAGCGTGCAGGGGGTTTTGAACACTGAAGCTTTCTTT. The whole variable domain, filled in from reference TRBV29-1 and TRBJ1-1, reads SAVISQKPSRDICQRGTSLTIQCQVDSQVTMMFWYRQQPGQSLTLIATANQGSEATYESGFVIDKFPISRPNLTFSTLTVSNMSPEDSSIYLCSVQGVLNTEAFFGQGTRLTVV.

This chain connects TRBV30 to TRBJ1-3; TRBD1 aligns across 8 bases. Germline V lookup: CDR1 GTSNPN, CDR2 SVGIG (reference sequence). With 0 bases clipped from V and 1 base from J, the junction kept 5 bases outside the gene matches. The length of the CDR3 is 16 residues. Here the CDR3 DNA reads TGTGCCTGGAGTGTATACAGGGGGGTTTCTGGAAACACCATATATTTT. This codes for CAWSVYRGVSGNTIYF.

The V and J genes are TRBV11-3 and TRBJ1-5, with a tentative D call TRBD1 (5 bases). Germline V gene sequence: CDR1 SGHNT, CDR2 YENEEA. The CDR3 is made up of 15 amino acids. V dropped 7 bases and J dropped 7 bases, with 20 bases sitting between them. The CDR3 reads CASTLKGAQGQPQHF. The CDR3 nucleotides read TGTGCCAGCACCCTGAAAGGGGCGCAAGGGCAGCCCCAGCATTTT. The entire variable domain, with the rest obtained from reference TRBV11-3 and TRBJ1-5, is as follows: EAGVVQSPRYKIIEKKQPVAFWCNPISGHNTLYWYLQNLGQGPELLIRYENEEAVDDSQLPKDRFSAERLKGVDSTLKIQPAELGDSAVYLCASTLKGAQGQPQHFGDGTRLSIL.

This chain uses TRBV28 with TRBJ1-5; D is undetermined. The CDR3 loop spans 13 amino acids. Germline assignment: CDR1 MDHEN and CDR2 SYDVKM. The ends were cut back, 3 bases at V and 10 bases at J, with 13 bases in the middle. CDR3 region: CASSFDSTRPQHF. CDR3 nucleotides: TGTGCCAGCAGTTTTGACTCCACGAGACCCCAGCATTTT.

The CDR3 spells CASSFTGEPNEKLFF. The CDR3 DNA follows: TGTGCCAGCAGCTTTACAGGGGAACCTAATGAAAAACTGTTTTTT. The chain employs TRBV5-6 and TRBJ1-4; 7 bases are shared with TRBD1. V dropped 2 bases and J dropped 3; count of bases not matched to a gene: 4. CDR3 length: 15 amino acids. CDR1 and CDR2 (germline): SGHDT, YYEEEE.

The chain couples TRBV5-3 to TRBJ1-1, with a tentative D call TRBD1 (5 bases). TRBV5-3 carries the ORF label, with uncertain function. The CDR3 spans 20 residues. The ends were cut back, 0 bases at V and 1 base at J, with 25 bases in the middle. CDR3 in amino acids: CARSLAGQGLYARRNTEAFF. CDR3 nucleotide sequence: TGTGCCAGAAGCTTGGCCGGACAAGGCCTTTATGCTCGGAGGAACACTGAAGCTTTCTTT.

This clone was found once. The chain recombines TRBV6-6 with TRBJ2-2; 8 bases align to TRBD2. The CDR3 loop spans 14 amino acids. CDR1 MNHNY and CDR2 SVGAGI come from the germline V gene (reference sequence). V dropped 7 bases and J dropped 6; count of bases not matched to a gene: 7. The CDR3 loop reads CASTSGSLAGELFF. CDR3 sequence (DNA): TGTGCCAGCACAAGCGGGAGTCTTGCCGGGGAGCTGTTTTTT.

The table lists this clone with a few counts. The rearrangement uses TRBV2 and TRBJ1-6; a possible D gene is TRBD1 (6 bases). V lost 10 bases and J lost 8, with 15 bases in between. CDR3 length equals 13 residues. Germline V gives CDR1 SNHLY, CDR2 FYNNEI. The CDR3 region is CAISDSPYSPLHF. CDR3 nucleotides: TGTGCCATTTCGGACAGTCCGTATTCACCCCTCCACTTT.

The chain carries TRBV6-5 and TRBJ1-3, with 9 positions matching TRBD1. V gave up 8 bases and J gave up 2 bases; unmatched junction bases: 7. The CDR3 is 15 amino acids. CDR1 MNHEY and CDR2 SVGAGI come from the germline V gene. CDR3 loop: CASLEDRGTGNTIYF. The CDR3 coding sequence is TGTGCCAGCCTCGAGGACAGGGGAACTGGAAACACCATATATTTT.

The chain combines TRBV11-2 with TRBJ1-3, with TRBD1 matching over 7 bases. Trimming took 5 bases from V and 0 from J; bases not matched to a gene: 7. Germline V CDR1 and CDR2: SGHAT, FQNNGV. This CDR3 is 16 amino acids long. The CDR3 loop is CASSQNRGSSGNTIYF. CDR3 in DNA: TGTGCCAGCAGCCAAAACAGGGGAAGCTCTGGAAACACCATATATTTT.

The chain is built from TRBV9 and TRBJ1-5, with TRBD1 identical over 12 bases. The CDR3 has 15 amino acids. Germline V gives CDR1 SGDLS, CDR2 YYNGEE. V trimming: 3 bases; J trimming: 6 bases; junction bases outside the gene matches: 4. The CDR3 protein is CASSATGQGAQPQHF. The CDR3 DNA reads as TGTGCCAGCAGCGCCACGGGACAGGGGGCTCAGCCCCAGCATTTT.

The chain combines TRBV18 with TRBJ1-2; a weak D match, TRBD1 (5 bases). Germline V gives CDR1 KGHSH, CDR2 LQKENI. CDR3 size: 14 residues. The V gene lost 3 bases and the J gene lost 4 bases, with 12 bases spanning the gap. The CDR3 region is CASSPQGTRYGYTF. The CDR3 region has the DNA TGTGCCAGCTCACCCCAGGGAACCCGCTATGGCTACACCTTC.

This clone was detected once. The chain carries TRBV7-9 and TRBJ2-3; D unresolved. The CDR3 is 13 amino acids. The germline V gene has CDR1 SEHNR and CDR2 FQNEAQ (reference sequence). V lost 5 bases and J 0 bases, leaving 6 bases between the germline ends. The DNA for the CDR3 is TGTGCCAGCAGCCGAGGTAGCACAGATACGCAGTATTTT. The encoded protein is CASSRGSTDTQYF.

The genes are TRBV7-8 and TRBJ2-3; TRBD2 matches 15 bases. V lost 5 bases, J lost 3 bases, and 3 bases stayed unmatched. The CDR3 spans 16 residues. Per germline, CDR1 SGHVS and CDR2 FQNEAQ. In DNA, the CDR3 is TGTGCCAGCAGCCCTGGGACTAGCGGGGGGACAGATACGCAGTATTTT. It translates to CASSPGTSGGTDTQYF.

Points on this clone: At one of its ends the junction is not consistent with the germline gene, which may arise from a read error. The J gene is TRBJ2-7, the V gene TRBV6-1; 8 nucleotides agree with TRBD1. The germline CDR1 and CDR2 sequences are MNHNS and SASEGT. The CDR3 loop spans 12 amino acids. This chain's CDR3 is CASSEDRGGQYF. The CDR3 DNA reads as TGTGCCAGCAGCGAAGACAGGGGCGGGCAGTACTTC.

This rearrangement joins TRBV7-9 to TRBJ1-1, with 9 bases aligning to TRBD1. The CDR3 extends over 13 amino acids. Germline CDR1 and CDR2: SEHNR and FQNEAQ (reference sequence). V shed 6 bases and J 4 bases; nucleotides not matched to a gene: 3. For the CDR3, the DNA is TGTGCCAGCAGGGACAGGGGAAGCACTGAAGCTTTCTTT. This sequence encodes CASRDRGSTEAFF.

The rearrangement joins TRBV18 to TRBJ2-5; TRBD2 matches at 8 bases. With V trimmed by 1 base and J by 6 bases, 4 bases remained unmatched. CDR1 and CDR2 (germline): KGHSH, LQKENI. The CDR3 totals 14 residues. CDR3 DNA sequence: TGTGCCAGCTCACCACTCCCGGGGGGGCAGACCCAGTACTTC. It codes for CASSPLPGGQTQYF.